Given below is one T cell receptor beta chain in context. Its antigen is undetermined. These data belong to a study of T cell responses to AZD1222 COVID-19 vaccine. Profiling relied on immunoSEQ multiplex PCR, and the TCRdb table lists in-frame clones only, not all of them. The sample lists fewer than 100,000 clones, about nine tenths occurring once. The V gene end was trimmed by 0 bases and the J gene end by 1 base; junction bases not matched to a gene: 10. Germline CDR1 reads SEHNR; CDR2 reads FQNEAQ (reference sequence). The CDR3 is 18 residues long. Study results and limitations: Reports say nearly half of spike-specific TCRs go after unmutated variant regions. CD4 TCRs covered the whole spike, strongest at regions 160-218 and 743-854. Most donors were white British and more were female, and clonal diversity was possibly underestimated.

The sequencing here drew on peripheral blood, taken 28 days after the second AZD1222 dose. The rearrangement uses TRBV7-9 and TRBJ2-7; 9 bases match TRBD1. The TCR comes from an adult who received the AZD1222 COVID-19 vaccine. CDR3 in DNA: TGTGCCAGCAGCTTAGCGATCTTAGGGGACAGGGATTCCTACGAGCAGTACTTC. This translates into CASSLAILGDRDSYEQYF.